The clone carrying this T cell receptor beta chain was seen only a few times. This entry belongs to a study of blood T cells in healthy people across ages. Then a second PCR, running roughly 6 to 12 cycles, was carried out with a sample-barcoded 5' primer and a J-beta primer mix. From the 5' RACE reads, TCRdb called clonotypes with MiXCR, one entry per CDR3 protein. Here the sample spans around 820,000 distinct CDR3 sequences, roughly 25% being singletons. CDR3 length: 11 residues. Trimming left V 7 bases short and J 4 bases short, with 11 bases between. Germline V gene lookup returns CDR1 DFQATT and CDR2 SNEGSKA (reference sequence). The sample was also reused in another study, on T cells of mothers and their children. That paper adds: When mothers and children were related, their normalized repertoire overlap, which was always slightly higher, did not differ significantly from that of unrelated pairs.

This chain joins TRBV20-1 and TRBJ2-7; TRBD2 might be the D (6 bases). The sequencing input was blood. This clonotype was obtained from a boy aged 10-17 years in good health. The CDR3 region is CSVPRGYEQYF. DNA for the CDR3: TGCAGTGTGCCTCGGGGGTACGAGCAGTACTTC.